This TCR beta chain was retrieved from a study of T cells in Graves' hyperthyroidism and ophthalmopathy. Study findings and constraints: Ophthalmopathy onset followed model prediction by a median roughly 6 months. A model of 13 V-J features distinguished ophthalmopathy from stable hyperthyroidism.

The TCR beta CDR3 regions underwent amplification using RNA transcripts as the source. HTBI primers were employed in a first-round RT-PCR of the TCR CDR3. MiXCR was run by TCRdb on the multiplex PCR reads, yielding one entry per CDR3 protein. The sample has 400,000 to 500,000 distinct CDR3 sequences; roughly 14% are singletons. Disease duration under 2 months; hyperthyroidism patients were aged 18 to 65. Clinical symptoms, serum thyroxine, TRAb, thyroid ultrasound and orbital computed tomography informed diagnoses. The V segment lost 5 bases and the J segment 0 bases; nucleotides outside the gene matches: 13. The CDR3 loop spans 18 amino acids. This clonotype has ten or more counts. Its antigen remains unidentified.

V is TRBV12-3 or TRBV12-4 and J is TRBJ2-7; 10 bases line up with TRBD2. The sequence came from a woman aged 18-29 years with Graves' hyperthyroidism. The specimen sequenced was blood. The CDR3 sequence is CASSRINPLAGVSYEQYF. The DNA of the CDR3 is TGTGCCAGCAGTCGAATTAACCCCCTAGCGGGAGTCTCCTACGAGCAGTACTTC.